The clone carrying this T cell receptor (beta chain) was seen ten or more times. Its specificity is unknown. RNA transcripts gave rise to amplified TCR beta CDR3 regions. Using the HTBI primer set, a first-round RT-PCR was run on the TCR CDR3. Via MiXCR, TCRdb re-called the multiplex PCR reads, giving one row per CDR3 protein. The sample carries a few hundred thousand distinct CDR3 sequences, roughly 18% recorded once. The sample belongs to a study of T cells in Graves' hyperthyroidism and ophthalmopathy. The overall study: Peripheral blood was obtained at initial diagnosis, preceding any treatment. Study-wide results and caveats: The majority of expanded thyroid clonotypes above 0.001 also appeared in blood.

The V and J ends lost 2 bases and 8 bases respectively, with 25 bases between them. This CDR3 has 19 amino acids. Ophthalmopathy cases scored 3 or more on the Clinical Activity Score and 4 or more on NOSPECS grade, with duration below 3 months. Uncontrolled infection, other autoimmune disease, pregnancy or lactation disqualified patients from enrolment. The sequencing input was blood. This clonotype originated in a man between 50 and 59 years old with Graves' ophthalmopathy. The chain combines TRBV12-3 or TRBV12-4 with TRBJ1-6; TRBD1 is a possible D gene (5 bases). The CDR3 region has the DNA TGTGCCAGCAGTTTACAATCTTACGGGATTCGGGACCGAGATTCACCCCTCCACTTT. Translating it yields CASSLQSYGIRDRDSPLHF.